These 20 T cell receptor beta chains were all obtained from the same sample, sequenced in a study of blood T cell repertoires in COVID-19. Produced via immunoSEQ multiplex PCR; TCRdb's table is partial and in-frame only. The sample has about 250,000 clones, around nine tenths seen once. What was sequenced was peripheral blood. Receptor source: a man aged 25 to 45 with acute or convalescent COVID-19.

The rearrangement uses TRBV5-1 and TRBJ2-5; D is undetermined. The CDR3 is 12 residues long. Trimming took 4 bases from V and 4 from J, leaving 8 bases between them. Per the germline V gene, CDR1 is SGHRS and CDR2 is YFSETQ. The CDR3 region is CASSPSLETQYF. CDR3 nucleotides: TGCGCCAGCAGCCCTTCTTTAGAGACCCAGTACTTC.

DNA for the CDR3: TGTGCCAGCAGTGAATTTCCCTGGAACACCGGGGAGCTGTTTTTT. It specifies CASSEFPWNTGELFF. The chain carries TRBV6-1 and TRBJ2-2, with D unclear. V lost 2 bases and J 1 base, leaving 8 bases between the germline ends. Germline loops: CDR1 MNHNS, CDR2 SASEGT. The CDR3 consists of 15 residues.

This chain uses TRBV5-4 with TRBJ1-2, with TRBD1 matching over 11 bases. This CDR3 contains 13 residues. Looked up from germline, CDR1 is SGHNT and CDR2 is YYREEE (reference sequence). With 4 bases clipped from V and 6 bases from J, the junction kept 2 bases outside the gene matches. The CDR3 nucleotides read TGTGCCAGCAGCGTGGACAGGGGGCATGGCTACACCTTC. Residues: CASSVDRGHGYTF.

The chain couples TRBV2 to TRBJ1-5; TRBD1 agrees at 7 bases. CDR3 length: 16 residues. The V and J ends lost 5 bases and 1 base, in that order; junction bases with no gene match: 8. CDR1 and CDR2 from the germline V gene are SNHLY and FYNNEI. The CDR3 spells CASSLEGGVSNQPQHF. In DNA, the CDR3 is TGTGCCAGCAGTTTGGAAGGGGGCGTGAGCAATCAGCCCCAGCATTTT.

The chain couples TRBV14 to TRBJ1-1; D is undetermined. The length of the CDR3 is 16 residues. Germline loops: CDR1 SGHDN, CDR2 FVKESK. V was clipped by 0 bases and J by 1 base, with 12 bases between them. The chain's CDR3 is CASSQDVRLPNTEAFF. CDR3 bases: TGTGCCAGCAGCCAAGATGTTCGACTGCCGAACACTGAAGCTTTCTTT.

The chain recombines TRBV9 with TRBJ1-3, with TRBD1 matching 9 bases. V gave up 3 bases and J gave up 6 bases; unmatched junction bases: 4. The germline V gene has CDR1 SGDLS and CDR2 YYNGEE. The CDR3 runs 14 residues. The CDR3 DNA sequence: TGTGCCAGCAGCGACCGGGACAGGGCAAACACCATATATTTT. It is translated as CASSDRDRANTIYF.

V usage is TRBV19 and J usage is TRBJ1-5; D is unresolved. The germline gives CDR1 LNHDA, CDR2 SQIVND (reference sequence). The CDR3 loop spans 14 amino acids. V shed 3 bases and J shed 6 bases, with 12 bases lying between them. This chain's CDR3 is CASSIEVIRQPQHF. DNA for the CDR3: TGTGCCAGTAGTATTGAGGTTATTCGTCAGCCCCAGCATTTT.

The chain carries TRBV6-6 and TRBJ2-1, with a tentative D call TRBD1 (7 bases). This CDR3 is built from 16 residues. The V end lost 4 bases, the J end lost 6 bases, and 19 bases lay between the germline ends. The V gene's germline CDR1 is MNHNY and CDR2 SVGAGI (reference sequence). The CDR3 nucleotides are TGTGCCAGCAGTTTACCCCCGACAGGGAGGAGCAATGAGCAGTTCTTC. Translated: CASSLPPTGRSNEQFF.

The chain couples TRBV2 to TRBJ2-7, with D tentatively TRBD2 (5 bases). CDR3 size: 16 residues. The germline V and J ends were trimmed by 2 bases and 5 bases, with 19 bases remaining between them. Looked up from germline, CDR1 is SNHLY and CDR2 is FYNNEI. The CDR3 here is CASSEREWHTTNEQYF. CDR3 nucleotide sequence: TGTGCCAGCAGTGAAAGGGAGTGGCATACTACCAACGAGCAGTACTTC.

This clone has more than one count but fewer than ten. The chain links TRBV19 to TRBJ2-6; D is uncertain. CDR1 and CDR2 (germline): LNHDA, SQIVND (reference sequence). The length of the CDR3 is 15 residues. V was trimmed by 1 base and J by 2 bases, leaving 6 bases between them. CDR3 amino acids: CASSIVTAGANVLTF. For the CDR3, the DNA is TGTGCCAGTAGTATAGTAACGGCTGGGGCCAACGTCCTGACTTTC.

J is TRBJ2-3 and V is TRBV30; TRBD2 might be the D (5 bases). Germline lookup yields CDR1 GTSNPN and CDR2 SVGIG (reference sequence). The CDR3 contains 15 residues. V lost 5 bases, J lost 2 bases, and 17 bases lay in between. CDR3 sequence (DNA): TGTGCCTGGGACCCCGGCGGGCCATTCACAGATACGCAGTATTTT. Amino acid sequence: CAWDPGGPFTDTQYF. Full variable domain (rest looked up from reference TRBV30 and TRBJ2-3): SQTIHQWPATLVQPVGSPLSLECTVEGTSNPNLYWYRQAAGRGLQLLFYSVGIGQISSEVPQNLSASRPQDRQFILSSKKLLLSDSGFYLCAWDPGGPFTDTQYFGPGTRLTVL.

The CDR3 loop reads CSAIEGLSGANVLTF. The CDR3 DNA is TGCAGTGCTATTGAGGGGCTCTCTGGGGCCAACGTCCTGACTTTC. V gene TRBV20-1 combines with J gene TRBJ2-6; either TRBD1 or TRBD2 may supply D (5 bases each). Trimming cost V 4 bases and J 0 bases, with 10 bases left between them. This CDR3 is 15 amino acids long. The germline V gene encodes CDR1 DFQATT and CDR2 SNEGSKA (reference sequence).

The V and J genes are TRBV19 and TRBJ1-3; no firm D call. V lost 5 bases to trimming and J lost 0 bases, with 17 bases between them. CDR1 is LNHDA, CDR2 SQIVND, per germline (reference sequence). The CDR3 length is 17 residues. CDR3 residues: CASSQRAGVSSGNTIYF. The DNA of the CDR3 is TGTGCCAGTAGTCAACGAGCGGGCGTCAGCTCTGGAAACACCATATATTTT.

The chain recombines TRBV19 with TRBJ2-2; 11 bases are shared with TRBD2. V was pared by 6 bases and J by 4 bases, with 13 bases of the junction left unmatched. This CDR3 is built from 18 residues. Germline V gene data show CDR1 as LNHDA and CDR2 as SQIVND (reference sequence). The CDR3, as DNA: TGTGCCAGTAGGCCGACCCCGCTTAGCGGGAGGGTCACCGGGGAGCTGTTTTTT. Amino acid sequence: CASRPTPLSGRVTGELFF. Drawing the rest from reference TRBV19 and TRBJ2-2, the complete variable domain is DGGITQSPKYLFRKEGQNVTLSCEQNLNHDAMYWYRQDPGQGLRLIYYSQIVNDFQKGDIAEGYSVSREKKESFPLTVTSAQKNPTAFYLCASRPTPLSGRVTGELFFGEGSRLTVL.

The J gene is TRBJ2-2, the V gene TRBV11-3, with 14 bases that match TRBD2. The CDR3 runs to 19 residues. The trim removed 2 bases at V and 2 bases at J, leaving 7 bases unmatched. The V gene's germline CDR1 is SGHNT and CDR2 YENEEA. This CDR3 is CASSLPPGLAGANTGELFF. In DNA, the CDR3 is TGTGCCAGCAGCTTACCACCGGGACTAGCGGGGGCCAACACCGGGGAGCTGTTTTTT. Complete variable domain (other parts from reference TRBV11-3 and TRBJ2-2): EAGVVQSPRYKIIEKKQPVAFWCNPISGHNTLYWYLQNLGQGPELLIRYENEEAVDDSQLPKDRFSAERLKGVDSTLKIQPAELGDSAVYLCASSLPPGLAGANTGELFFGEGSRLTVL.

This rearrangement joins TRBV7-2 to TRBJ2-1, with 15 bases lining up with TRBD2. V lost 3 bases and J lost 10; bases outside the gene matches: 1. Germline V gene data show CDR1 as SGHTA and CDR2 as FQGNSA. This CDR3 has 14 residues. The DNA for the CDR3 is TGTGCCAGCAGCTTTGGGACTAGCGGGGGGGAGCAGTTCTTC. Its translation: CASSFGTSGGEQFF.

Only one count was recorded for this clone. The chain links TRBV7-9 to TRBJ1-5; D gene uncertain. The V and J ends lost 1 base and 5 bases respectively, with 9 bases between them. The CDR3 has 14 amino acids. Germline V gene data show CDR1 as SEHNR and CDR2 as FQNEAQ (reference sequence). The CDR3 DNA is TGTGCCAGCAGCTTAGACGCGGGCTATCAGCCCCAGCATTTT. Translating it yields CASSLDAGYQPQHF.

This chain uses TRBV5-5 with TRBJ1-3; D may be TRBD1 (6 bases). Between the trimmed V and J ends, which lost 5 bases and 0 bases, there was a span of 12 bases. The CDR3 is 15 amino acids. CDR1 is SGHKS and CDR2 is YYEKEE in the germline V gene (reference sequence). In DNA, the CDR3 is TGTGCCAGCAGAGGGGGACCGTTCTCTGGAAACACCATATATTTT. Protein sequence: CASRGGPFSGNTIYF.

Only a few counts were recorded for this clone. The chain combines TRBV5-1 with TRBJ2-7; D not resolved. The CDR3 has 14 residues. Trimming removed 0 bases at V and 5 bases at J, with 12 bases between. Germline CDR1 SGHRS, CDR2 YFSETQ. The CDR3 nucleotides are TGCGCCAGCAGCTTGGCCCAGGCCGACGACGAGCAGTACTTC. This codes for CASSLAQADDEQYF.

The genes are TRBV29-1 and TRBJ1-1; 9 bases line up with TRBD1. Germline V gene sequence: CDR1 SQVTM, CDR2 ANQGSEA. V was clipped by 6 bases and J by 6 bases; unmatched bases: 2. This CDR3 comprises 11 residues. In DNA, the CDR3 is TGCAGCGTGGACAGGGGATCTGAAGCTTTCTTT. This gives the protein CSVDRGSEAFF. The whole variable domain, remainder taken from reference TRBV29-1 and TRBJ1-1, is SAVISQKPSRDICQRGTSLTIQCQVDSQVTMMFWYRQQPGQSLTLIATANQGSEATYESGFVIDKFPISRPNLTFSTLTVSNMSPEDSSIYLCSVDRGSEAFFGQGTRLTVV.